Below, one TCR beta chain is given with its context. The data were obtained in a study of blood T cell repertoires in COVID-19. For the study at large: PBMCs, B-cell-depleted T cells, or T cells were the source of the cDNA or gDNA that made up the material.

Profiling relied on immunoSEQ multiplex PCR, and the TCRdb table lists in-frame clones only, not all of them. The sample holds approximately 66,000 clones, roughly 89% seen once. J gave up 3 bases and V 3 bases, and 7 bases lay outside the gene matches. Germline V gene lookup returns CDR1 MNHEY and CDR2 SVGAGI. The CDR3 runs to 16 residues. The clonotype was recovered from a man in his fifties or sixties with acute or convalescent COVID-19. Material for sequencing was peripheral blood. The V and J genes are TRBV6-5 and TRBJ1-4; 7 positions agree with TRBD1. The CDR3 sequence is CASSYSGGRANEKLFF. The CDR3 DNA sequence: TGTGCCAGCAGTTATTCAGGGGGTAGGGCTAATGAAAAACTGTTTTTT.